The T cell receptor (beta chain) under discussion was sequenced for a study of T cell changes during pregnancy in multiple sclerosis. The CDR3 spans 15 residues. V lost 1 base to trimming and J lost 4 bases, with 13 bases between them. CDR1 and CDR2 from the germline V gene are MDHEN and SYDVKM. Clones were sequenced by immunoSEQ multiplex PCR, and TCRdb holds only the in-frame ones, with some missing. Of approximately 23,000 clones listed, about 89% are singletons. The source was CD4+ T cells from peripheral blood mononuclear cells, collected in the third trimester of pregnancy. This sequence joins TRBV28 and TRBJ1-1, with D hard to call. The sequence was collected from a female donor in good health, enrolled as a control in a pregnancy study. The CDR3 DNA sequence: TGTGCCAGCAGTTTATTTCGGCGGGCGCCCACTGAAGCTTTCTTT. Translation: CASSLFRRAPTEAFF.